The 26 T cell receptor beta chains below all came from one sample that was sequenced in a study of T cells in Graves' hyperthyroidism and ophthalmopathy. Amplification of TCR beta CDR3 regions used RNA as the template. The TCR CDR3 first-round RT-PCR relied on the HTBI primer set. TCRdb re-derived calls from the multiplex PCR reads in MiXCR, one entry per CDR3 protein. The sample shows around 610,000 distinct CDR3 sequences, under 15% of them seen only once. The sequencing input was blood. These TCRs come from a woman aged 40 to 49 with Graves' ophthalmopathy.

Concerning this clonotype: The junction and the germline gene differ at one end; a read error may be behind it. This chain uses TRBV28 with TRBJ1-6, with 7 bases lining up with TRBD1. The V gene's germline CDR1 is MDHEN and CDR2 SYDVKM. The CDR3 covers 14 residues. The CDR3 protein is CASNWDRYNLPLHF. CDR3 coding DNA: TGTGCCAGCAATTGGGACAGATATAATTTACCCCTCCACTTT. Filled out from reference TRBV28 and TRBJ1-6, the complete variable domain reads DVKVTQSSRYLVKRTGEKVFLECVQDMDHENMFWYRQDPGLGLRLIYFSYDVKMKEKGDIPEGYSVSREKKERFSLILESASTNQTSMYLCASNWDRYNLPLHFGNGTRLTVT.

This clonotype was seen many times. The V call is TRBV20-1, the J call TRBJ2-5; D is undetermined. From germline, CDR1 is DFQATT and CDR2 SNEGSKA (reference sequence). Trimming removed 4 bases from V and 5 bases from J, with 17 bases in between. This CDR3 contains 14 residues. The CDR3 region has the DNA TGCAGTGCTATTCCCCAGGAGCCCCTTGAGACCCAGTACTTC. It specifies CSAIPQEPLETQYF.

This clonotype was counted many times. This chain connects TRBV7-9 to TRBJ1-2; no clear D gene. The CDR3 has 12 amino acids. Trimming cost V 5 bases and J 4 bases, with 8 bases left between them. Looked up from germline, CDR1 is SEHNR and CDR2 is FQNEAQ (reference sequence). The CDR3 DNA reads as TGTGCCAGCAGCGCACAGAGCTATGGCTACACCTTC. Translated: CASSAQSYGYTF.

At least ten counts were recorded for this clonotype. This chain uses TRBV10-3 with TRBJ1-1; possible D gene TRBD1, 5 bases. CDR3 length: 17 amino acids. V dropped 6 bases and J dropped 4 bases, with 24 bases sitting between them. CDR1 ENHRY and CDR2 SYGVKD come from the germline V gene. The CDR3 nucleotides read TGTGCCATCAGAGAGATAGGGACGGGAATTCTGGGCACTGAAGCTTTCTTT. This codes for CAIREIGTGILGTEAFF.

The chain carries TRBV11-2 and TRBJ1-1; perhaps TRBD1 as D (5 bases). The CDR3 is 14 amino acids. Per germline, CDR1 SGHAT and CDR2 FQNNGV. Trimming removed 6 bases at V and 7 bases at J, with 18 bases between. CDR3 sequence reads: CASRPPGGPHEAFF. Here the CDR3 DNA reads TGTGCCAGCAGGCCCCCCGGGGGACCTCATGAAGCTTTCTTT. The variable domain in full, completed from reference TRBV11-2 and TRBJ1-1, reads EAGVAQSPRYKIIEKRQSVAFWCNPISGHATLYWYQQILGQGPKLLIQFQNNGVVDDSQLPKDRFSAERLKGVDSTLKIQPAKLEDSAVYLCASRPPGGPHEAFFGQGTRLTVV.

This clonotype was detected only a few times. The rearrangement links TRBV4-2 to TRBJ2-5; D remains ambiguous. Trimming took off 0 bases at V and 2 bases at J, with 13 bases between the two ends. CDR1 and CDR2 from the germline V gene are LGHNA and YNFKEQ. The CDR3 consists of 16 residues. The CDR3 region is CASSQDERPSQETQYF. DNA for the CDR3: TGTGCCAGCAGCCAAGATGAAAGACCTTCTCAAGAGACCCAGTACTTC.

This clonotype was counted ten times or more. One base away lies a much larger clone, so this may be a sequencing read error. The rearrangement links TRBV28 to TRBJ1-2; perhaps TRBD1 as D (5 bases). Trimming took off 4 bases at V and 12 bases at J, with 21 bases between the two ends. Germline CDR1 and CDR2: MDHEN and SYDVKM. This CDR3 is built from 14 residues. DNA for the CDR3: TGTGCCAGCAGTTCCGAGAGAATGTTTCAGGGCCACACCTTC. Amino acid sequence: CASSSERMFQGHTF.

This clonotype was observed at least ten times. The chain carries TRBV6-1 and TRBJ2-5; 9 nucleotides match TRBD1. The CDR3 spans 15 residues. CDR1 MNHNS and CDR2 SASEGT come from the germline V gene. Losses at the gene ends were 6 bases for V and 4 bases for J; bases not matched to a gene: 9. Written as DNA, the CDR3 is TGTGCCAGCAGCGATAATACAGGGGGCCGAGAGACCCAGTACTTC. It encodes CASSDNTGGRETQYF.

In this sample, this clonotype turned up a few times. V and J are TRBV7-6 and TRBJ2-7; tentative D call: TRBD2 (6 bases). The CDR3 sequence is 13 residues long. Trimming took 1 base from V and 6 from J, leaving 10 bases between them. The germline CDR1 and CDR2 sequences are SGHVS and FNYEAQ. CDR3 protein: CASSLGPGLEQYF. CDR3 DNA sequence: TGTGCCAGCAGCTTAGGCCCGGGACTCGAGCAGTACTTC.

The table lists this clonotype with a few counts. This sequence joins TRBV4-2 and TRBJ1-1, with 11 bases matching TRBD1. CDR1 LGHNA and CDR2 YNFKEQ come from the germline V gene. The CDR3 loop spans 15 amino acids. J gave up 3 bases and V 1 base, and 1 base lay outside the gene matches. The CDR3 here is CASSQAGQGDTEAFF. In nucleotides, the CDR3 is TGTGCCAGCAGCCAAGCGGGACAGGGGGACACTGAAGCTTTCTTT.

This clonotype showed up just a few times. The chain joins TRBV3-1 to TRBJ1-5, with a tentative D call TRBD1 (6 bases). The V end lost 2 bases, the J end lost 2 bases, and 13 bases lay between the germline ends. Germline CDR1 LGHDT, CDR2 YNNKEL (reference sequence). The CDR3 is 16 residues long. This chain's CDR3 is CASSQSGGHGNQPQHF. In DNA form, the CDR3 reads TGTGCCAGCAGCCAATCGGGGGGCCACGGCAATCAGCCCCAGCATTTT.

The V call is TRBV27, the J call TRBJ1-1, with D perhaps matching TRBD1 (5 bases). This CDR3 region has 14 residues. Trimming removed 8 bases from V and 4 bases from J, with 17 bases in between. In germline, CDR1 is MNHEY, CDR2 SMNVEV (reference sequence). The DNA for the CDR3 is TGTGCCAGCCGGGGGTGGGGAGAGGGCACTGAAGCTTTCTTT. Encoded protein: CASRGWGEGTEAFF.

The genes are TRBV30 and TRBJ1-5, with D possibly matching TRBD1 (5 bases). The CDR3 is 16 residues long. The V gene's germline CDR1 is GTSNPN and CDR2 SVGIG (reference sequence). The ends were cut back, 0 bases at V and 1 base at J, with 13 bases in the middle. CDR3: CAWSVLGGDSNQPQHF. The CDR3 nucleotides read TGTGCCTGGAGTGTACTCGGAGGGGACAGCAATCAGCCCCAGCATTTT.

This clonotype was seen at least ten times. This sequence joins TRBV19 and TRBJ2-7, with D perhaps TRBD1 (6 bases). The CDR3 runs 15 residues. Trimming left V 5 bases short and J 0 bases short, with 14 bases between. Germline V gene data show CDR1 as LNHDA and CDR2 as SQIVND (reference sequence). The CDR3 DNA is TGTGCCAGTAGTTTTAACGGACAGAGCTCCTACGAGCAGTACTTC. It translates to CASSFNGQSSYEQYF.

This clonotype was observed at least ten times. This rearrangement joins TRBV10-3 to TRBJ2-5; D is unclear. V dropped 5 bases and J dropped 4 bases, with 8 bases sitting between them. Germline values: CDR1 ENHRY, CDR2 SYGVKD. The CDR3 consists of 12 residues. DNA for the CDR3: TGTGCCATCAGTCAACCTGGAGAGACCCAGTACTTC. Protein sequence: CAISQPGETQYF.

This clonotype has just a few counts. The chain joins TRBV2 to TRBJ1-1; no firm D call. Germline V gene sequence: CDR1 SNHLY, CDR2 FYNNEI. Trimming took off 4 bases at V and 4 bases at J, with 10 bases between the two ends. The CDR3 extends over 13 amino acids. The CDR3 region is CASSVDYLTEAFF. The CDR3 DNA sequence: TGTGCCAGCAGTGTCGACTACCTCACTGAAGCTTTCTTT.

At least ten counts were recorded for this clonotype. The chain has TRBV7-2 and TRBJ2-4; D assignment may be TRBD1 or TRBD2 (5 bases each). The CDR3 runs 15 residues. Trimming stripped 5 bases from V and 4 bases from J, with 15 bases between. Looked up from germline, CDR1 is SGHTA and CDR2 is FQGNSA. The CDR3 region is CASSPRDGQKNIQYF. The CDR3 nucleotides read TGTGCCAGCAGCCCCCGGGACGGCCAAAAAAACATTCAGTACTTC.

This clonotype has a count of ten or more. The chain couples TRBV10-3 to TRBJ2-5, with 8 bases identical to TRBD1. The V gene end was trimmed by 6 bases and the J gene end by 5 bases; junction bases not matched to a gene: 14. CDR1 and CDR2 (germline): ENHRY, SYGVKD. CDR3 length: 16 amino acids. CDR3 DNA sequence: TGTGCCATCAGGGGCGGACAGGGCGGATCAAGGGAGACCCAGTACTTC. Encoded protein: CAIRGGQGGSRETQYF.

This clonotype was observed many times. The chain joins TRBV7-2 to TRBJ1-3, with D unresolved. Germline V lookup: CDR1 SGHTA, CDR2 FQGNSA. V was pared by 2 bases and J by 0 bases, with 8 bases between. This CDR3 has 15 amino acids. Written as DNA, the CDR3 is TGTGCCAGCAGCTTAAATGGAGCCTCTGGAAACACCATATATTTT. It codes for CASSLNGASGNTIYF.

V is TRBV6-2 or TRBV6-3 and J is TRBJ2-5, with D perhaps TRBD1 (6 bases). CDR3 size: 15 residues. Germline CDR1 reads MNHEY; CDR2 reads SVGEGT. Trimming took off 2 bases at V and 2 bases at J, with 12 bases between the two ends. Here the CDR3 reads CASSYSRGLQETQYF. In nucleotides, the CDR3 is TGTGCCAGCAGTTACAGCAGGGGCTTACAAGAGACCCAGTACTTC.

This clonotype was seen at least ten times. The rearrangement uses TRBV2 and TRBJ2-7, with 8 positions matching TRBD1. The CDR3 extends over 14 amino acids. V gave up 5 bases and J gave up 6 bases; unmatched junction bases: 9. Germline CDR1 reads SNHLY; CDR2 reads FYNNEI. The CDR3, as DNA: TGTGCCAGCAGTCAACGGACAGGGACAAGCGAGCAGTACTTC. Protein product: CASSQRTGTSEQYF. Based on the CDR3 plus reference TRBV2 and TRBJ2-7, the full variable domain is EPEVTQTPSHQVTQMGQEVILRCVPISNHLYFYWYRQILGQKVEFLVSFYNNEISEKSEIFDDQFSVERPDGSNFTLKIRSTKLEDSAMYFCASSQRTGTSEQYFGPGTRLTVT.

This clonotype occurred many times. The CDR3 loop is CASSPPNKGMNTEAFF. In nucleotides, the CDR3 is TGTGCCAGCTCACCACCGAATAAGGGCATGAACACTGAAGCTTTCTTT. This sequence joins TRBV18 and TRBJ1-1; D gene unclear. The CDR3 consists of 16 residues. Germline-derived CDR1 and CDR2 are KGHSH and LQKENI. V was clipped by 0 bases and J by 0 bases, with 11 bases between them.

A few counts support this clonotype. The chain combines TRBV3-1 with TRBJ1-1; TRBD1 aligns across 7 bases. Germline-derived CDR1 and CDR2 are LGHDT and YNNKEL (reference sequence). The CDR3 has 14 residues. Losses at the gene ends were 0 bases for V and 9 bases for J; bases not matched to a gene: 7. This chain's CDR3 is CASSQEGTTGKAFF. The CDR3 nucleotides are TGTGCCAGCAGCCAAGAGGGGACGACAGGGAAAGCTTTCTTT.

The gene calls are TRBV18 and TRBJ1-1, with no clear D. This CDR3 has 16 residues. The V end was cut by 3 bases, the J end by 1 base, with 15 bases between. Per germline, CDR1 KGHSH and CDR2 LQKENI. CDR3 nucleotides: TGTGCCAGCTCACCTTTACGGTCAGGAGCGAACACTGAAGCTTTCTTT. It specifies CASSPLRSGANTEAFF.

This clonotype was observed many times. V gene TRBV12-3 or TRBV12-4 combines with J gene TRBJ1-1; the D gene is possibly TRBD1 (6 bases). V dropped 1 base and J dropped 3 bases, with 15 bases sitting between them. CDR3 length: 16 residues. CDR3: CASSLVGRGGYTEAFF. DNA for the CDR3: TGTGCCAGCAGTTTAGTGGGGAGGGGGGGTTACACTGAAGCTTTCTTT.

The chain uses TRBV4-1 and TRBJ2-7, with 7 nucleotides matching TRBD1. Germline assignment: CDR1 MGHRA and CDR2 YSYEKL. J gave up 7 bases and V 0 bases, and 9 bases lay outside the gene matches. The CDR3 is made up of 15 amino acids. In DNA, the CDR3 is TGCGCCAGCAGCCAAGATCCGACAGGGACGCGAGAGCAGTACTTC. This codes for CASSQDPTGTREQYF.